A single sample is the source of the 10 T cell receptor beta chains below, sequenced in a study of blood T cell repertoires in COVID-19. Data came from immunoSEQ multiplex PCR; TCRdb stores just in-frame clones and leaves some out. This table holds 200,000 to 250,000 clones, around 88% found once. The specimen was peripheral blood. The source is a woman aged 25-40 years with COVID-19, enrolled during active disease.

The V gene is TRBV9, the J gene TRBJ2-3; 8 nucleotides line up with TRBD1. J gave up 1 base and V 2 bases, and 3 bases lay outside the gene matches. This CDR3 has 15 residues. In germline, CDR1 is SGDLS, CDR2 YYNGEE. The CDR3: CASSVGTGRTDTQYF. The CDR3 nucleotides are TGTGCCAGCAGCGTCGGGACAGGACGCACAGATACGCAGTATTTT.

This chain links TRBV12-3 or TRBV12-4 with TRBJ2-3, with D hard to call. The CDR3 consists of 13 residues. Trimming pared 3 bases from V and 2 bases from J, leaving 6 bases between. CDR3 nucleotides: TGTGCCAGCAGTTTTAGTCACACAGATACGCAGTATTTT. It yields the protein CASSFSHTDTQYF.

V and J are TRBV10-3 and TRBJ1-1, with 9 bases identical to TRBD1. The J segment lost 0 bases and the V segment lost 10 bases, leaving 6 bases of the junction unmatched. The CDR3 runs to 14 residues. The germline gives CDR1 ENHRY, CDR2 SYGVKD. CDR3 region: CATRDREMNTEAFF. CDR3 nucleotides: TGTGCCACCCGGGACAGGGAGATGAACACTGAAGCTTTCTTT.

In this sample, this clone turned up once. The chain has TRBV18 and TRBJ1-3; 7 bases fit TRBD1. Germline CDR1 and CDR2: KGHSH and LQKENI. The CDR3 has 14 amino acids. Unmatched junction bases numbered 1, after V lost 3 bases and J lost 2 bases. In DNA form, the CDR3 reads TGTGCCAGCTCACCCCAGGGGGCTGGAAACACCATATATTTT. Protein product: CASSPQGAGNTIYF.

V gene TRBV30 combines with J gene TRBJ1-6; tentative D call: TRBD1 (5 bases). Germline V gene lookup returns CDR1 GTSNPN and CDR2 SVGIG (reference sequence). Trimming cost V 3 bases and J 4 bases, with 16 bases left between them. The CDR3 contains 16 residues. CDR3 amino acids: CAWRTGTAGYNSPLHF. The CDR3 nucleotides are TGTGCCTGGAGAACCGGGACTGCTGGATATAATTCACCCCTCCACTTT.

The chain couples TRBV2 to TRBJ1-1; 8 bases fit TRBD1. The CDR3 has 12 residues. J gave up 1 base and V 8 bases, and 0 bases lay outside the gene matches. CDR1 and CDR2 from the germline V gene are SNHLY and FYNNEI. DNA for the CDR3: TGTGCCAGCGGGACAGGGAACACTGAAGCTTTCTTT. Amino acids: CASGTGNTEAFF.

This clone appeared once. The chain links TRBV2 to TRBJ1-3; D gene ambiguous. V lost 4 bases and J lost 4, with 11 bases in between. CDR1 SNHLY and CDR2 FYNNEI come from the germline V gene. This CDR3 has 14 amino acids. The CDR3, as DNA: TGTGCCAGCAGTGGGAGAGAGTGGGGAAACACCATATATTTT. It yields the protein CASSGREWGNTIYF.

CDR3: CASSVSTGVDYGYTF. CDR3 bases: TGTGCCAGCAGCGTAAGCACAGGGGTGGACTATGGCTACACCTTC. The V and J genes are TRBV9 and TRBJ1-2, with 7 bases identical to TRBD1. Germline CDR1 SGDLS, CDR2 YYNGEE. The length of the CDR3 is 15 residues. Losses at the gene ends were 1 base for V and 3 bases for J; bases not matched to a gene: 6. Looking up the rest from reference TRBV9 and TRBJ1-2 gives the full variable domain: DSGVTQTPKHLITATGQRVTLRCSPRSGDLSVYWYQQSLDQGLQFLIQYYNGEERAKGNILERFSAQQFPDLHSELNLSSLELGDSALYFCASSVSTGVDYGYTFGSGTRLTVV.

This clone showed up just once. The V and J genes are TRBV6-5 and TRBJ1-2, with no clear D. The CDR3 is 11 amino acids. Germline V lookup: CDR1 MNHEY, CDR2 SVGAGI. The ends were cut back, 7 bases at V and 8 bases at J, with 11 bases in the middle. The CDR3 loop is CASTANGGYTF. The CDR3 region has the DNA TGTGCCAGCACGGCCAACGGGGGCTACACCTTC.

This clone was observed a single time. V and J are TRBV19 and TRBJ2-1, with TRBD2 matching over 10 bases. Trimming removed 4 bases from V and 9 bases from J; junction bases left unmatched: 3. The CDR3 is 13 amino acids. From germline, CDR1 is LNHDA and CDR2 SQIVND (reference sequence). The CDR3 protein is CASSTQRGGEQFF. The CDR3 bases are TGTGCCAGTAGTACTCAGCGGGGGGGTGAGCAGTTCTTC.